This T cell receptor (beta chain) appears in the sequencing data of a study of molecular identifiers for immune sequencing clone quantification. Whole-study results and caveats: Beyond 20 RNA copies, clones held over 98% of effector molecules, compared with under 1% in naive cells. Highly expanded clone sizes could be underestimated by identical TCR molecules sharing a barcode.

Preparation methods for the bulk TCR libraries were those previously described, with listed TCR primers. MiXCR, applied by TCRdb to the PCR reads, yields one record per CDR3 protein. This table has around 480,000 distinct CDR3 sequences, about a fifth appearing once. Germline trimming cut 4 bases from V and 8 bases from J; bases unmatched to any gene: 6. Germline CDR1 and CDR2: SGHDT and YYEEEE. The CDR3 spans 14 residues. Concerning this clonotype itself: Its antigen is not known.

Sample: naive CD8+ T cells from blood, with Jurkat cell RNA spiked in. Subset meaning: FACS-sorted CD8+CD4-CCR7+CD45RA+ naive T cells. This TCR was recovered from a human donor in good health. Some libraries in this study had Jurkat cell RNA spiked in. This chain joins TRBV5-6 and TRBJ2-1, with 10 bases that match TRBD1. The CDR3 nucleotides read TGTGCCAGCAGCCATGGACAGGGGGTCTATGAGCAGTTCTTC. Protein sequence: CASSHGQGVYEQFF.